This record looks at one T cell receptor beta chain sequence and its context. The CDR3 has 15 residues. Germline CDR1 is SGHTS and CDR2 is YDEGEE. V was clipped by 2 bases and J by 4 bases, with 15 bases between them. Authors' processing steps: The assay estimated nucleated cells by amplifying reference gene primers. Only in-frame clones appear in the TCRdb table, and some are missing; sequencing was by immunoSEQ multiplex PCR. V, J and clone size reflect that table, while D and trimming were determined from the DNA. There are around 450,000 clones in the sample; nearly 90% occur only once, and around 1.8% lies in the top ten. This entry belongs to a study of blood T cell repertoires in COVID-19. At the level of the study: The United States, Italy and Spain supplied acute and convalescent COVID-19 samples. In each case, the material was cDNA or gDNA derived from T cells, B-cell-depleted T cells, or PBMCs.

Participants came from some 23 US areas, aged roughly 18 to 89 years. This sequence originates from a woman aged 18-30 years with acute COVID-19. The chain recombines TRBV5-8 with TRBJ1-1; TRBD1 is a possible D gene (6 bases). Source material: PBMCs or T cells enriched from blood (not recorded which). CDR3 region: CASSFYGAGATEAFF. CDR3 sequence (DNA): TGTGCCAGCAGCTTTTACGGGGCAGGGGCCACTGAAGCTTTCTTT. Full variable domain (rest looked up from reference TRBV5-8 and TRBJ1-1): EAGVTQSPTHLIKTRGQQATLRCSPISGHTSVYWYQQALGLGLQFLLWYDEGEERNRGNFPPRFSGRQFPNYSSELNVNALELEDSALYLCASSFYGAGATEAFFGQGTRLTVV.